Presented here are 30 T cell receptor beta chains from one specimen sequenced in a study of OX40 agonist ivuxolimab in advanced cancers. Assay used: immunoSEQ multiplex PCR; TCRdb lists only in-frame clones, some missing. This table holds some 69,000 clones, 70% to 90% found once. Sequenced material: CD4+ or CD8+ T cells sorted from blood, taken in a trial of the OX40 agonist ivuxolimab. The receptors come from an adult with an advanced solid tumor such as melanoma, head and neck, liver or kidney cancer.

The chain recombines TRBV5-4 with TRBJ1-6, with a possible D match to TRBD1 (6 bases). The length of the CDR3 is 15 residues. The V gene lost 4 bases and the J gene lost 7 bases, with 15 bases spanning the gap. CDR1 and CDR2 (germline): SGHNT, YYREEE (reference sequence). This CDR3 reads CASSQPGQQNSPLHF. CDR3 sequence (DNA): TGTGCCAGCAGCCAACCAGGACAGCAAAATTCACCCCTCCACTTT.

The chain is built from TRBV5-1 and TRBJ2-7; no firm D call. V was shortened by 3 bases and J by 3 bases, with 16 bases between the two germline ends. The CDR3 is made up of 15 amino acids. CDR1 and CDR2 (germline): SGHRS, YFSETQ. The CDR3 region has the DNA TGCGCCAGCAGCTCAGAGACGAGCTCCGGCTACGAGCAGTACTTC. This translates into CASSSETSSGYEQYF.

V and J are TRBV28 and TRBJ2-1, with 9 positions matching TRBD2. The CDR3 loop spans 16 amino acids. Trimming cost V 7 bases and J 3 bases; bases outside gene matches: 10. Germline CDR1 MDHEN, CDR2 SYDVKM. CDR3: CASKAGAGGFYNEQFF. CDR3 nucleotides: TGTGCCAGCAAGGCGGGGGCGGGAGGGTTCTACAATGAGCAGTTCTTC.

The V gene is TRBV6-1, the J gene TRBJ1-2; D might be TRBD1 (6 bases). Germline CDR1 MNHNS, CDR2 SASEGT. V was trimmed by 8 bases and J by 5 bases, leaving 12 bases between them. The CDR3 length is 12 residues. CDR3 sequence reads: CASGGALYGYTF. The CDR3 nucleotides read TGTGCCAGCGGGGGGGCGTTATATGGCTACACCTTC.

V and J are TRBV27 and TRBJ1-5; possible D gene TRBD1, 6 bases. Germline CDR1 is MNHEY and CDR2 is SMNVEV (reference sequence). V lost 1 base, J lost 13 bases, and 11 bases lay in between. The CDR3 totals 12 residues. CDR3 residues: CASSLLGGTQHF. CDR3 bases: TGTGCCAGCAGTTTATTAGGGGGAACTCAGCATTTT.

This chain joins TRBV2 and TRBJ2-5, with D maybe TRBD1 (6 bases). The CDR3 covers 15 residues. CDR1 and CDR2 (germline): SNHLY, FYNNEI. Trimming took off 6 bases at V and 5 bases at J, with 19 bases between the two ends. In nucleotides, the CDR3 is TGTGCCAGCAGCGAACAGGGCCAGGGCGGGGAGACCCAGTACTTC. This codes for CASSEQGQGGETQYF.

The chain recombines TRBV29-1 with TRBJ1-1, with a possible D match to TRBD1 (6 bases). Germline V CDR1 and CDR2: SQVTM, ANQGSEA. Deletions cut 4 bases from V and 7 bases from J, with 16 bases between. The CDR3 spans 13 residues. CDR3 DNA: TGCAGCGTTGCAGTAAGGGGGGAGGGTGAAGCTTTCTTT. Protein sequence: CSVAVRGEGEAFF.

This rearrangement joins TRBV15 to TRBJ2-2; D uncertain. Per germline, CDR1 LNHNV and CDR2 YYDKDF (reference sequence). V dropped 0 bases and J dropped 1 base, with 9 bases sitting between them. The CDR3 is 16 residues long. The CDR3 DNA reads as TGTGCCACCAGCAGAGATAAACAGCTGAACACCGGGGAGCTGTTTTTT. It yields the protein CATSRDKQLNTGELFF.

The chain has TRBV28 and TRBJ1-2, with 7 bases aligning to TRBD1. Unmatched junction bases numbered 10, after V lost 5 bases and J lost 4 bases. Germline V gene lookup returns CDR1 MDHEN and CDR2 SYDVKM. The CDR3 is 15 amino acids. The CDR3 DNA reads TGTGCCAGCAGTAATCCAGATGGGACAGCCTATGGCTACACCTTC. It specifies CASSNPDGTAYGYTF.

A single count supports this clone. The chain joins TRBV18 to TRBJ1-5; TRBD1 might be the D (5 bases). There are 12 residues in the CDR3. Germline V gene lookup returns CDR1 KGHSH and CDR2 LQKENI. The V gene lost 5 bases and the J gene lost 7 bases, with 9 bases spanning the gap. The CDR3 coding sequence is TGTGCCAGCTCAGGGGGGGAGCAGCCCCAGCATTTT. It yields the protein CASSGGEQPQHF.

This chain connects TRBV5-1 to TRBJ2-4; D unresolved. V lost 4 bases and J 7 bases, leaving 15 bases between the germline ends. CDR1 is SGHRS, CDR2 YFSETQ, per germline. The CDR3 spans 14 residues. The CDR3 loop is CASSPAVGSNIQYF. As DNA, the CDR3 is TGCGCCAGCAGCCCTGCGGTGGGGTCGAACATTCAGTACTTC.

The chain recombines TRBV4-2 with TRBJ1-3; D is uncertain. V was pared by 0 bases and J by 0 bases, with 6 bases between. Germline CDR1 reads LGHNA; CDR2 reads YNFKEQ. The CDR3 covers 15 residues. CDR3 DNA: TGTGCCAGCAGCCAAGATAGTAGCTCTGGAAACACCATATATTTT. Encoded protein: CASSQDSSSGNTIYF.

The chain carries TRBV2 and TRBJ2-5; D perhaps matches TRBD2 (5 bases). This CDR3 has 15 amino acids. Germline CDR1 SNHLY, CDR2 FYNNEI. Trimming left V 5 bases short and J 4 bases short, with 17 bases between. The CDR3 nucleotides are TGTGCCAGCAGTCTCCGGGTTTCCGGAGGAGAGACCCAGTACTTC. The encoded protein is CASSLRVSGGETQYF.

This clone has more than one count but fewer than ten. The chain employs TRBV2 and TRBJ1-1, with D possibly matching TRBD1 (5 bases). Germline CDR1 and CDR2: SNHLY and FYNNEI. The CDR3 runs to 14 residues. The V and J ends lost 4 bases and 3 bases respectively, with 12 bases between them. CDR3: CASSGRGWDTEAFF. In DNA, the CDR3 is TGTGCCAGCAGTGGGAGGGGTTGGGACACTGAAGCTTTCTTT.

The chain recombines TRBV5-6 with TRBJ2-3; D is perhaps TRBD1 or TRBD2 (5 bases each). The CDR3 consists of 15 residues. Trimming shortened V by 3 bases and J by 0 bases, and 11 bases separated the two germline ends. Germline V gene sequence: CDR1 SGHDT, CDR2 YYEEEE. The CDR3 sequence: CASSSLRDSTDTQYF. The CDR3, as DNA: TGTGCCAGCAGCTCGCTGAGGGACAGCACAGATACGCAGTATTTT. Using reference TRBV5-6 and TRBJ2-3 for the parts outside the CDR3, the full variable domain is DAGVTQSPTHLIKTRGQQVTLRCSPKSGHDTVSWYQQALGQGPQFIFQYYEEEERQRGNFPDRFSGHQFPNYSSELNVNALLLGDSALYLCASSSLRDSTDTQYFGPGTRLTVL.

This chain links TRBV25-1 with TRBJ2-7, with 8 bases lining up with TRBD1. CDR3 length: 15 amino acids. V was clipped by 6 bases and J by 3 bases; unmatched bases: 10. Germline V gene data show CDR1 as MGHDK and CDR2 as SYGVNS. The CDR3, as DNA: TGTGCCAGCAGGCCCACAGGGGGGATTTACTACGAGCAGTACTTC. Protein sequence: CASRPTGGIYYEQYF.

The V and J genes are TRBV9 and TRBJ1-2, with TRBD1 as a possible D gene (5 bases). The CDR3 sequence is 15 residues long. V lost 0 bases and J 4 bases, leaving 13 bases between the germline ends. Germline CDR1 and CDR2: SGDLS and YYNGEE. The CDR3: CASSVVVGGGYGYTF. The CDR3 DNA reads as TGTGCCAGCAGCGTAGTGGTTGGGGGAGGCTATGGCTACACCTTC.

The V and J genes are TRBV18 and TRBJ1-1, with a tentative D call TRBD1 (5 bases). There are 15 residues in the CDR3. The V and J ends lost 4 bases and 1 base respectively, with 13 bases between them. CDR1 and CDR2 from the germline V gene are KGHSH and LQKENI. CDR3 coding DNA: TGTGCCAGCTCACGACACGGGGGGGAGAACACTGAAGCTTTCTTT. It yields the protein CASSRHGGENTEAFF.

The rearrangement links TRBV5-6 to TRBJ2-2, with D maybe TRBD2 (6 bases). V was pared by 0 bases and J by 7 bases, with 10 bases between. Per germline, CDR1 SGHDT and CDR2 YYEEEE. The CDR3 is 14 amino acids. The CDR3, as DNA: TGTGCCAGCAGCTTGGTGCTCGGGGGCGGGGAGCTGTTTTTT. The encoded protein is CASSLVLGGGELFF.

The chain employs TRBV27 and TRBJ1-4, with TRBD1 identical over 9 bases. J was trimmed by 8 bases and V by 6 bases; bases with no gene match: 13. The CDR3 runs to 16 residues. The germline V gene has CDR1 MNHEY and CDR2 SMNVEV (reference sequence). CDR3 DNA: TGTGCCAGCAGCTGGCGACCGGGACAGGGTCGAGAAAAACTGTTTTTT. Residues: CASSWRPGQGREKLFF.

CDR3 sequence: CSVLQGGETQPQHF. The CDR3 DNA reads TGCAGCGTTTTACAGGGGGGCGAAACCCAGCCCCAGCATTTT. The chain couples TRBV29-1 to TRBJ1-5, with 8 bases lining up with TRBD1. This CDR3 comprises 14 residues. The germline V gene encodes CDR1 SQVTM and CDR2 ANQGSEA. V shed 5 bases and J 7 bases; nucleotides not matched to a gene: 10.

V usage is TRBV6-1 and J usage is TRBJ2-1; D remains unclear. Per germline, CDR1 MNHNS and CDR2 SASEGT. This CDR3 contains 15 residues. V lost 1 base and J lost 4, with 11 bases in between. The CDR3 bases are TGTGCCAGCAGTGAAGTCTTTAGCAGTTACAATGAGCAGTTCTTC. Protein product: CASSEVFSSYNEQFF.

The CDR3 DNA reads as TGTGCCTGGAGAGCAGGGGGCTCTGGGGCCAACGTCCTGACTTTC. Its translation: CAWRAGGSGANVLTF. The chain recombines TRBV30 with TRBJ2-6, with 7 bases matching TRBD1. Germline CDR1 and CDR2: GTSNPN and SVGIG (reference sequence). The CDR3 totals 15 residues. V lost 3 bases, J lost 0 bases, and 2 bases stayed unmatched.

In its sample, this clone was seen once. This chain uses TRBV10-2 with TRBJ2-5; no reliable D call. The CDR3 length is 14 residues. V shed 6 bases and J shed 1 base, with 12 bases lying between them. The germline V gene encodes CDR1 WSHSY and CDR2 SAAADI. This CDR3 is CASRGYLSQETQYF. CDR3 in DNA: TGCGCCAGCAGGGGCTACCTCTCCCAAGAGACCCAGTACTTC.

V usage is TRBV11-3 and J usage is TRBJ1-1, with TRBD1 identical over 10 bases. The CDR3 contains 18 residues. Unmatched junction bases numbered 9, after V lost 1 base and J lost 1 base. Germline assignment: CDR1 SGHNT and CDR2 YENEEA. The CDR3: CASSLVSLTGGKNTEAFF. CDR3 DNA: TGTGCCAGCAGCTTAGTTAGCCTGACAGGGGGCAAGAACACTGAAGCTTTCTTT.

The V gene is TRBV18, the J gene TRBJ2-3, with 8 bases that match TRBD2. The germline V gene has CDR1 KGHSH and CDR2 LQKENI. The CDR3 length is 16 residues. After removal of 5 bases from V and 0 bases from J, the junction contained 7 bases not matched to a gene. The CDR3 protein is CASSSQTSASTDTQYF. The CDR3, as DNA: TGTGCCAGCTCATCCCAGACTAGCGCGAGCACAGATACGCAGTATTTT. The full variable domain, in which reference TRBV18 and TRBJ2-3 provide the parts outside the CDR3, is NAGVMQNPRHLVRRRGQEARLRCSPMKGHSHVYWYRQLPEEGLKFMVYLQKENIIDESGMPKERFSAEFPKEGPSILRIQQVVRGDSAAYFCASSSQTSASTDTQYFGPGTRLTVL.

Note on this clone: The final CDR3 position lacks the conserved phenylalanine or tryptophan, pointing to a likely read error. It is unclear where the CDR3 begins or ends on the DNA, so no DNA is shown, and the CDR3 is as TCRdb lists it. The chain employs TRBV5-4 and TRBJ2-7. The CDR3 is 9 residues long, ends included. The germline V gene has CDR1 SGHNT and CDR2 YYREEE (reference sequence). CDR3 loop: CASSLEVMI.

This clone has a handful of counts. The chain couples TRBV7-9 to TRBJ2-7; 8 nucleotides match TRBD1. The CDR3 is 14 residues long. From germline, CDR1 is SEHNR and CDR2 FQNEAQ (reference sequence). V dropped 4 bases and J dropped 5; count of bases not matched to a gene: 7. CDR3 in DNA: TGTGCCAGCAGCTCCAGGACAGGGAGTGACGAGCAGTACTTC. It encodes CASSSRTGSDEQYF.

This rearrangement joins TRBV5-6 to TRBJ2-7; D not resolved. V dropped 2 bases and J dropped 5 bases, with 5 bases sitting between them. Germline V gene lookup returns CDR1 SGHDT and CDR2 YYEEEE. The CDR3 runs 11 residues. The CDR3 bases are TGTGCCAGCAGCTTCCTAGACGAGCAGTACTTC. The encoded protein is CASSFLDEQYF.

V gene TRBV19 combines with J gene TRBJ2-5; D is unclear. The V end was cut by 3 bases, the J end by 5 bases, with 13 bases between. CDR1 and CDR2 from the germline V gene are LNHDA and SQIVND (reference sequence). This CDR3 is 14 amino acids long. CDR3 coding DNA: TGTGCCAGTAGTATGATTTCCGGGCTGGAGACCCAGTACTTC. It codes for CASSMISGLETQYF. The variable domain in full, with the rest retrieved from reference TRBV19 and TRBJ2-5, is DGGITQSPKYLFRKEGQNVTLSCEQNLNHDAMYWYRQDPGQGLRLIYYSQIVNDFQKGDIAEGYSVSREKKESFPLTVTSAQKNPTAFYLCASSMISGLETQYFGPGTRLLVL.